This T cell receptor (beta chain) came from a study of blood T cell repertoires in COVID-19. Only in-frame clones appear in the TCRdb table, and some are missing; sequencing was by immunoSEQ multiplex PCR. The sample records 50,000 to 70,000 clones, 88% being singletons. CDR3 length: 13 residues. Trimming took off 2 bases at V and 4 bases at J, with 5 bases between the two ends. Looked up from germline, CDR1 is MNHNS and CDR2 is SASEGT. The rearrangement links TRBV6-1 to TRBJ2-2, with D unresolved. This sequence originates from a man aged 60 to 69 with acute or convalescent COVID-19. The source material was peripheral blood. Written as DNA, the CDR3 is TGTGCCAGCAGTGAAATCGGCACCGGGGAGCTGTTTTTT. This encodes CASSEIGTGELFF.